The clone carrying this TCR beta chain was observed at least ten times. J was trimmed by 10 bases and V by 3 bases; bases with no gene match: 11. Germline values: CDR1 KGHDR, CDR2 SFDVKD. The length of the CDR3 is 16 residues. TCR beta CDR3 regions were amplified from RNA transcripts. The HTBI primer set drove a first-round RT-PCR of the TCR CDR3. TCRdb recomputed calls from the multiplex PCR reads with MiXCR, one row per CDR3 protein. The sample lists some 150,000 distinct CDR3 sequences, 22% occurring once. These data are taken from a study of T cells in Graves' hyperthyroidism and ophthalmopathy. Preceding any ophthalmopathy symptoms, the blood sample dates from first hyperthyroidism diagnosis.

The sequence derives from a woman between 45 and 65 years old with Graves' hyperthyroidism that later progressed to Graves' ophthalmopathy. The V gene is TRBV24-1, the J gene TRBJ2-1; 10 bases line up with TRBD1. Material for sequencing was blood. CDR3 sequence reads: CATSDKTGGLFWEQFF. The CDR3 DNA reads as TGTGCCACCAGTGATAAGACAGGGGGCCTCTTCTGGGAGCAGTTCTTC.